This TCR beta chain is drawn from a study of a mutant IDH1 vaccine in newly diagnosed glioma. Study as a whole: Among treated patients, around 62% were male and roughly 38% female, and mean age was 40.4 years. Study results and limitations: Pseudoprogression seemingly bore no relation to changes in top peripheral T cell clonotypes.

The time point is: week 35, safety follow-up. One vaccine dose held 300 ug of mutant IDH1 20-mer peptide and came with topical imiquimod. This clone was detected once. Antigen specificity is unknown. Profiled with immunoSEQ multiplex PCR; TCRdb holds only in-frame clones, not every one. Of approximately 50,000 clones in the sample, more than 75% were seen once. Germline V CDR1 and CDR2: LNHDA, SQIVND (reference sequence). Germline trimming cut 9 bases from V and 7 bases from J; bases unmatched to any gene: 9. The CDR3 is made up of 14 amino acids. The source of this sequence is a woman aged 40 to 55 with glioma. The source material was PBMCs, sampled from a glioma patient whose treatment included an IDH1 peptide vaccine. This sequence joins TRBV19 and TRBJ1-4; 9 nucleotides match TRBD1. CDR3 sequence (DNA): TGTGCCAGCGCCAAGGGGACAGGGTTTGAAAAACTGTTTTTT. It translates to CASAKGTGFEKLFF.